A single TCR beta chain is shown here with its context. The sample originates from a study of identifying expanded T cells in peripheral blood. Clones were read by immunoSEQ multiplex PCR, and TCRdb kept only the in-frame ones, dropping some. In the table there are 75,000 to 95,000 clones, more than 75% of which are singletons. CDR1 is KGHSH, CDR2 LQKENI, per germline. V was trimmed by 3 bases and J by 0 bases, leaving 9 bases between them. This CDR3 has 15 residues. The TCR sequence derives from a person between 18 and 69 years old in good health. This chain links TRBV18 with TRBJ2-1; TRBD2 is a possible D gene (5 bases). The sample was blood. The CDR3 bases are TGTGCCAGCTCACCGCCGGGGTCCTCCTACAATGAGCAGTTCTTC. Its protein is CASSPPGSSYNEQFF.